A selection of T cell receptor beta chains follows, all from one sample in a study of OX40 agonist ivuxolimab in advanced cancers. Sequencing was performed with immunoSEQ multiplex PCR; in TCRdb, only in-frame clones are kept and a portion is missing. The sample has 74,000 or so clones; about 92% are singletons. The sample here was CD4+ or CD8+ T cells sorted from blood, taken in a trial of the OX40 agonist ivuxolimab. Receptors were obtained from an adult with an advanced solid tumor such as melanoma, head and neck, liver or kidney cancer. Both conserved end residues are part of each CDR3. A D gene is named only where the DNA matches it firmly. Size is omitted from some rows. Given values are once, few, many or a class for expanded clones.

j_call d_call v_call clone_size cdr3_aa cdr3_nt
TRBJ2-3 TRBD1 TRBV13 - CASSPTGGPDTQYF TGTGCCAGCAGCCCGACAGGGGGCCCAGATACGCAGTATTTT
TRBJ2-3 - TRBV7-9 - CASSFYRESTDTQYF TGTGCCAGCAGCTTCTACAGGGAAAGTACAGATACGCAGTATTTT
TRBJ2-2 - TRBV4-3 - CASRGRESSTGELFF TGCGCCAGCCGGGGACGTGAGTCGTCCACCGGGGAGCTGTTTTTT
TRBJ1-5 - TRBV4-1 once CASSQVGVNQPQHF TGCGCCAGCAGCCAAGTCGGCGTTAATCAGCCCCAGCATTTT
TRBJ1-1 - TRBV6-5 - CASSYRSGNTEAFF TGTGCCAGCAGTTACCGCAGTGGGAACACTGAAGCTTTCTTT
TRBJ1-4 - TRBV9 - CASSVEGGSTEKLFF TGTGCCAGCAGCGTAGAAGGAGGGAGTACTGAAAAACTGTTTTTT
TRBJ2-1 TRBD1 TRBV6-1 - CASSEEGTGSYEQFF TGTGCCAGCAGTGAAGAGGGGACAGGGTCTTATGAGCAGTTCTTC
TRBJ2-7 TRBD1 TRBV7-9 - CASSPTSGDRGYEQYF TGTGCCAGCAGCCCTACTTCGGGGGACAGGGGCTACGAGCAGTACTTC
TRBJ1-5 TRBD1 TRBV4-1 - CASSRTGSQPQHF TGCGCCAGCAGCCGGACAGGGTCCCAGCCCCAGCATTTT
TRBJ1-5 - TRBV19 - CASRWTLYSNQPQHF TGTGCCAGTAGGTGGACACTTTATAGCAATCAGCCCCAGCATTTT
TRBJ2-7 - TRBV27 - CASSPRPAGSEQYF TGTGCCAGCAGTCCCCGGCCAGCCGGATCCGAGCAGTACTTC
TRBJ2-7 - TRBV28 - CASRVPPGGPDYEQYF TGTGCCAGCAGAGTCCCCCCAGGGGGGCCTGACTACGAGCAGTACTTC
TRBJ2-5 TRBD2 TRBV27 - CASSSAGVPQETQYF TGTGCCAGCAGTTCAGCGGGGGTCCCTCAAGAGACCCAGTACTTC
TRBJ2-2 TRBD2 TRBV29-1 - CSVETGGWSGELFF TGCAGCGTTGAAACCGGGGGGTGGAGCGGGGAGCTGTTTTTT
TRBJ2-6 - TRBV19 - CASSIGTVSGANVLTF TGTGCCAGTAGTATAGGGACAGTCTCTGGGGCCAACGTCCTGACTTTC
TRBJ2-7 - TRBV27 - CASSPNDATYEQYF TGTGCCAGCAGTCCCAATGACGCAACCTACGAGCAGTACTTC
TRBJ2-3 TRBD2 TRBV29-1 - CSVDGAGVVDTQYF TGCAGCGTTGACGGAGCGGGAGTAGTAGATACGCAGTATTTT
TRBJ2-1 - TRBV29-1 - CASPRTATNEQFF TGCGCCTCTCCCAGGACAGCCACCAATGAGCAGTTCTTC
TRBJ2-3 - TRBV4-3 - CASSIAYPSTDTQYF TGCGCCAGCAGCATAGCGTACCCTAGCACAGATACGCAGTATTTT
TRBJ2-7 - TRBV7-8 - CASSGSAGQSYEQYF TGTGCCAGCAGCGGTAGCGCGGGACAGTCCTACGAGCAGTACTTC
TRBJ2-7 - TRBV4-3 - CASSQDPGSSSYEQYF TGCGCCAGCAGCCAAGACCCAGGCTCCAGCTCCTACGAGCAGTACTTC
TRBJ2-1 TRBD2 TRBV6-5 - CASSYGTNYNEQFF TGTGCCAGCAGTTACGGGACTAACTACAATGAGCAGTTCTTC
TRBJ2-6 - TRBV9 - CASSKIAGQLLSGANVLTF TGTGCCAGCAGCAAAATCGCGGGACAGCTCCTCTCTGGGGCCAACGTCCTGACTTTC
TRBJ2-7 - TRBV4-3 - CASSQEQVTYEQYF TGCGCCAGCAGCCAAGAGCAAGTCACCTACGAGCAGTACTTC
TRBJ2-2 - TRBV7-8 - CASSLLVSEDMGNTGELFF TGTGCCAGCAGCTTATTAGTAAGCGAAGATATGGGGAACACCGGGGAGCTGTTTTTT
TRBJ2-1 - TRBV6-5 - CASGWVSYNEQFF TGTGCCAGCGGGTGGGTATCCTACAATGAGCAGTTCTTC
TRBJ2-4 TRBD2 TRBV5-4 - CASSRTAGDPAKNIQYF TGTGCCAGCAGCCGAACTGCGGGGGACCCAGCCAAAAACATTCAGTACTTC
TRBJ1-5 - TRBV7-9 - CASSLGALDLGNQPQHF TGTGCCAGCAGCTTAGGAGCGTTAGATCTGGGCAATCAGCCCCAGCATTTT
TRBJ1-5 - TRBV5-6 - CASSGGATGNQPQHF TGTGCCAGCAGCGGCGGGGCGACTGGCAATCAGCCCCAGCATTTT
TRBJ2-1 - TRBV12-2 once CASRHSPGLAVDNEQFF TGTGCAAGTCGCCATTCCCCGGGACTAGCGGTAGACAATGAGCAGTTCTTC
TRBJ2-1 - TRBV5-6 - CASSFGDNEQFF TGTGCCAGCAGCTTCGGCGACAATGAGCAGTTCTTC
TRBJ1-2 - TRBV27 - CASSLRGGANYGYTF TGTGCCAGCAGTTTAAGGGGGGGGGCTAACTATGGCTACACCTTC
TRBJ2-3 TRBD1 TRBV9 - CASSASMARGTDTQYF TGTGCCAGCAGCGCCTCCATGGCCAGGGGGACAGATACGCAGTATTTT
TRBJ1-1 - TRBV5-8 once CASSLTLNTEAFF TGTGCCAGCAGCTTAACGCTGAACACTGAAGCTTTCTTT
TRBJ1-3 TRBD1 TRBV4-1 - CASSHLTGDYGNTIYF TGCGCCAGCAGCCACTTGACAGGGGACTATGGAAACACCATATATTTT
TRBJ2-3 - TRBV5-1 - CASSPLGTDTQYF TGCGCCAGCAGCCCCCTGGGCACAGATACGCAGTATTTT
TRBJ2-1 - TRBV19 few CASSILPGGAYHNEQFF TGTGCCAGTAGTATCTTACCAGGAGGGGCATACCACAATGAGCAGTTCTTC
TRBJ1-4 TRBD1 TRBV7-9 - CASSSDRGFEKLFF TGTGCCAGCAGCTCGGACAGGGGGTTTGAAAAACTGTTTTTT
TRBJ2-1 - TRBV4-1 - CASSRLGTPEQFF TGCGCCAGCAGCCGACTGGGGACACCCGAGCAGTTCTTC
TRBJ2-7 - TRBV5-6 - CASSFGYEQYF TGTGCCAGCAGTTTCGGATACGAGCAGTACTTC
TRBJ1-5 - TRBV27 - CASSLTGRQILSNQPQHF TGTGCCAGCAGTTTAACCGGCAGGCAGATTCTGAGCAATCAGCCCCAGCATTTT
TRBJ2-2 - TRBV27 - CASSWGQNTGELFF TGTGCCAGCAGCTGGGGCCAGAACACCGGGGAGCTGTTTTTT
TRBJ2-7 - TRBV4-1 - CASSQEDGSGGDYEQYF TGCGCCAGCAGCCAAGAAGATGGTTCAGGGGGGGACTACGAGCAGTACTTC
TRBJ1-1 - TRBV28 - CASTENTEAFF TGTGCCAGCACAGAGAACACTGAAGCTTTCTTT
TRBJ2-7 - TRBV27 once CASSPLTGYHEQYF TGTGCCAGCAGTCCCCTGACCGGGTACCACGAGCAGTACTTC
TRBJ2-7 - TRBV28 - CASSYPHTGEQYF TGTGCCAGCAGTTACCCCCACACGGGCGAGCAGTACTTC
TRBJ2-3 - TRBV14 - CASSQDPSTDTQYF TGTGCCAGCAGCCAAGATCCTAGCACAGATACGCAGTATTTT
TRBJ1-4 TRBD1 TRBV7-9 - CASSSTGTGGRDEKLFF TGTGCCAGCAGTTCCACCGGGACAGGGGGCCGGGATGAAAAACTGTTTTTT
TRBJ1-1 - TRBV4-3 - CASSQDRGRLNTEAFF TGCGCCAGCAGCCAAGATCGCGGACGGCTTAACACTGAAGCTTTCTTT
TRBJ2-7 TRBD1 TRBV19 once CASSTGTGGIPQYF TGTGCCAGTAGTACCGGGACAGGGGGCATACCGCAGTACTTC
TRBJ2-1 - TRBV7-3 - CASSLVNEQFF TGTGCCAGCAGCCTTGTCAATGAGCAGTTCTTC
TRBJ1-1 - TRBV6-6 - CASTAPDIVVEAFF TGTGCCAGCACCGCCCCGGACATCGTAGTTGAAGCTTTCTTT
TRBJ2-7 - TRBV28 - CASSPFQGASPEQYF TGTGCCAGCAGCCCATTCCAGGGAGCCAGCCCCGAGCAGTACTTC
TRBJ2-2 TRBD1 TRBV13 - CASSSGQTNTGELFF TGTGCCAGCAGCTCGGGACAGACGAACACCGGGGAGCTGTTTTTT